This T cell receptor beta chain was found in a study of blood T cell repertoires in COVID-19. Study background: There were acute and convalescent COVID-19 samples, and they came from the United States, Italy and Spain. PBMCs, B-cell-depleted T cells, or T cells provided the cDNA or gDNA that made up the material.

Patients in Seattle were enrolled during active infection, then followed longitudinally. The J segment lost 0 bases and the V segment lost 6 bases, leaving 4 bases of the junction unmatched. The CDR3 runs to 15 residues. Germline V CDR1 and CDR2: MDHEN, SYDVKM. Profiled with immunoSEQ multiplex PCR; TCRdb holds only in-frame clones, not every one. This repertoire shows around 63,000 clones, around 91% found once; its top ten account for 18%. The receptor was isolated from a woman in her sixties with COVID-19, enrolled during active disease. Material: peripheral blood. The rearrangement uses TRBV28 and TRBJ2-7, with 11 bases fitting TRBD1. CDR3 coding DNA: TGTGCCAGCAGACGAGGGACAGGGGGCTCCTACGAGCAGTACTTC. Its protein product is CASRRGTGGSYEQYF.